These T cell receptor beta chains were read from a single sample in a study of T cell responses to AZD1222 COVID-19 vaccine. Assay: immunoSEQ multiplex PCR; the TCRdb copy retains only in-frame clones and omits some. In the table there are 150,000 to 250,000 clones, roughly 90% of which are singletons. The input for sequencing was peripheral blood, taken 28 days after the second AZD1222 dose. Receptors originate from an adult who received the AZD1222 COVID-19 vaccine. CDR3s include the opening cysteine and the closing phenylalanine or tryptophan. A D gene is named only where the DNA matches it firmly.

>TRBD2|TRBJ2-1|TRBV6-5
CASTYGLAGGDEQFF
TGTGCCAGCACCTACGGACTAGCGGGAGGTGATGAGCAGTTCTTC
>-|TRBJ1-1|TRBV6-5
CASSYSLSDEAFF
TGTGCCAGCAGTTACTCGTTGTCCGATGAAGCTTTCTTT
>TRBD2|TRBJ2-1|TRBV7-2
CASSFSSGRRRNEQFF
TGTGCCAGCAGTTTTTCTAGCGGGAGGAGAAGAAATGAGCAGTTCTTC
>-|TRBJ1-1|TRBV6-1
CASSERNTEAFF
TGTGCCAGCAGTGAGAGGAACACTGAAGCTTTCTTT
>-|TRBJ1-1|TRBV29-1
CSIGSQGTEAFF
TGCAGCATCGGGAGCCAGGGGACTGAAGCTTTCTTT
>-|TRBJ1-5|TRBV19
CASSHTGTENQPQHF
TGTGCCAGCTCACACACCGGGACGGAGAATCAGCCCCAGCATTTT
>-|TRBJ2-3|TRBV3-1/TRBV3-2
CASSQERYTQYF
TGTGCCAGCAGCCAAGAGCGGTATACGCAGTATTTT
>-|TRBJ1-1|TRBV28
CASSSVSRTNTEAFF
TGTGCCAGCAGTTCTGTATCCAGGACGAACACTGAAGCTTTCTTT
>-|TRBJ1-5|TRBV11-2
CASSSGQMGQPQHF
TGTGCCAGCAGCTCAGGACAGATGGGTCAGCCCCAGCATTTT
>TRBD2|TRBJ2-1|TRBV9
CASSKRGSGDNEQFF
TGTGCCAGCAGCAAGCGGGGTAGCGGGGACAATGAGCAGTTCTTC
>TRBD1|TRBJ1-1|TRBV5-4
CASSLWQGGRNTEAFF
TGTGCCAGCAGCTTGTGGCAGGGGGGGCGGAACACTGAAGCTTTCTTT
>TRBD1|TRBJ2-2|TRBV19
CASRLQGASGELFF
TGTGCCAGTAGACTCCAGGGGGCGAGCGGGGAGCTGTTTTTT
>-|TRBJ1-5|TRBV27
CASSSGGNQPQHF
TGTGCCAGCAGTTCCGGGGGGAATCAGCCCCAGCATTTT
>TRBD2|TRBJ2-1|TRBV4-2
CASSQSRGDLNEQFF
TGTGCCAGCAGCCAGAGCCGGGGGGACCTGAATGAGCAGTTCTTC
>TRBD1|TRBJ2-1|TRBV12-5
CASGGQAFGYNNEQFF
TGTGCTAGTGGCGGACAGGCCTTCGGGTACAACAATGAGCAGTTCTTC
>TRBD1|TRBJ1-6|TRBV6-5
CASSPTGFGSPLHF
TGTGCCAGCAGCCCGACAGGGTTCGGTTCACCCCTCCACTTT